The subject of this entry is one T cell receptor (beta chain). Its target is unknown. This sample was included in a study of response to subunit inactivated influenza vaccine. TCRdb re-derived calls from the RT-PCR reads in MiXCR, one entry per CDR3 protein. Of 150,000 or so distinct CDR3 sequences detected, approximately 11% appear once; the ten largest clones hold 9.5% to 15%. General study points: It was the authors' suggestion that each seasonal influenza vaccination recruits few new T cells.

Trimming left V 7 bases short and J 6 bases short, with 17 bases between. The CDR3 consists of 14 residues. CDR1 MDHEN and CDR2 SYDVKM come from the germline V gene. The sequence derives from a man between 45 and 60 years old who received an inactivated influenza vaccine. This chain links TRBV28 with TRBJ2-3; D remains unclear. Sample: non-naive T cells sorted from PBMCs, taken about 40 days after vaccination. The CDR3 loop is CASTALGDPDTQYF. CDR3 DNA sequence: TGTGCCAGCACCGCCCTGGGCGACCCGGATACGCAGTATTTT.